These 5 T cell receptor beta chains were all obtained from the same sample, sequenced in a study of T cell responses to AZD1222 COVID-19 vaccine. Clones were sequenced by immunoSEQ multiplex PCR, and TCRdb holds only the in-frame ones, with some missing. The profile shows about 150,000 clones, 85% to 90% of them singletons. Material: peripheral blood, obtained on day 0 of MenACWY control vaccination. The source is an adult in good health.

This clone was seen a handful of times. The chain combines TRBV28 with TRBJ1-6, with 9 positions matching TRBD1. V lost 5 bases and J lost 10; bases outside the gene matches: 9. CDR3 size: 15 residues. Looked up from germline, CDR1 is MDHEN and CDR2 is SYDVKM. The CDR3 loop reads CASSLSGTGPSPLHF. The DNA for the CDR3 is TGTGCCAGCAGTCTCTCCGGGACAGGGCCCTCACCCCTCCACTTT.

This clone was picked up a small number of times. The V gene is TRBV5-5, the J gene TRBJ2-7; TRBD1 matches at 8 bases. Germline trimming cut 3 bases from V and 4 bases from J; bases unmatched to any gene: 6. The CDR3 consists of 14 residues. Germline CDR1 is SGHKS and CDR2 is YYEKEE (reference sequence). The CDR3 protein is CASSSRQGAYEQYF. DNA for the CDR3: TGTGCCAGCAGCTCGAGGCAGGGGGCTTACGAGCAGTACTTC.

V and J are TRBV29-1 and TRBJ1-4, with D tentatively TRBD1 (5 bases). Deletions cut 6 bases from V and 5 bases from J, with 16 bases between. This CDR3 spans 14 amino acids. Germline V gives CDR1 SQVTM, CDR2 ANQGSEA. The CDR3, as DNA: TGCAGCGTGGGAGTAGGAGGGACCAATGAAAAACTGTTTTTT. The encoded protein is CSVGVGGTNEKLFF.

The V gene is TRBV6-1, the J gene TRBJ1-1; TRBD1 agrees at 10 bases. The germline V gene encodes CDR1 MNHNS and CDR2 SASEGT. The V and J ends lost 3 bases and 10 bases, in that order; junction bases with no gene match: 14. CDR3 length: 16 residues. CDR3 amino acids: CASSEGGTGDGNRAFF. Written as DNA, the CDR3 is TGTGCCAGCAGTGAGGGGGGGACAGGGGATGGGAATCGAGCTTTCTTT.

V usage is TRBV7-8 and J usage is TRBJ1-5; D is uncertain. This CDR3 is built from 12 residues. Germline V gene sequence: CDR1 SGHVS, CDR2 FQNEAQ. Trimming took off 5 bases at V and 9 bases at J, with 11 bases between the two ends. Written as DNA, the CDR3 is TGTGCCAGCAGCCAATCCCGTGCGCCCCAGCATTTT. As protein: CASSQSRAPQHF.